This T cell receptor (beta chain) is from a study of pediatric ulcerative colitis. Regarding the study as a whole: Two rectal clonotypes were found only in ulcerative colitis patients, all of them. Ulcerative colitis patients shared more blood-rectal clones than controls.

The V gene lost 1 base and the J gene lost 3 bases, with 6 bases spanning the gap. Germline CDR1 reads PRHDT; CDR2 reads FYEKMQ (reference sequence). The CDR3 sequence is 14 residues long. The rectum was sampled with one to two pinch biopsies at colonoscopy. Ulcerative colitis patients received no immunosuppressive medication before the diagnostic colonoscopy. This clone was seen a handful of times. Its target is not known. Repertoires were generated with immunoSEQ multiplex PCR, while TCRdb's copy carries only in-frame clones and drops some. This table has more than 35,000 clones, around 73% appearing once.

This sequence was found in a boy younger than 18 with moderate ulcerative colitis. V gene TRBV13 combines with J gene TRBJ2-2; D is uncertain. The sequenced sample was gut tissue. CDR3 sequence: CASSLALDTGELFF. CDR3 bases: TGTGCCAGCAGCTTAGCTTTGGACACCGGGGAGCTGTTTTTT.